The 5 T cell receptor beta chains presented below share a single source sample, sequenced in a study of identical twins' blood T cells. One entry per CDR3 protein, called by TCRdb with MiXCR from the 5' RACE reads. The sample contains 300,000 to 400,000 distinct CDR3 sequences, 28% of which appear only once. Sequencing was performed on PBMCs. The receptor source for this set is a woman aged 18 to 50 in good health.

The CDR3 DNA follows: TGTGCCAGCCCCCCGAACCGGGCCGTGAACACTGAAGCTTTCTTT. Translated, it gives CASPPNRAVNTEAFF. The gene calls are TRBV3-1 and TRBJ1-1; no clear D. Germline V gives CDR1 LGHDT, CDR2 YNNKEL (reference sequence). CDR3 length equals 15 residues. The ends were cut back, 8 bases at V and 0 bases at J, with 16 bases in the middle.

This clonotype was seen many times. The gene calls are TRBV29-1 and TRBJ2-5; D may be TRBD2 (5 bases). In germline, CDR1 is SQVTM, CDR2 ANQGSEA. V lost 3 bases and J lost 3, with 14 bases in between. The CDR3 has 14 residues. In DNA form, the CDR3 reads TGCAGCGTTGATACCGGACTGACGGAAGAGACCCAGTACTTC. This encodes CSVDTGLTEETQYF.

This chain links TRBV13 with TRBJ1-1, with D perhaps TRBD1 (5 bases). Germline lookup yields CDR1 PRHDT and CDR2 FYEKMQ (reference sequence). V was pared by 5 bases and J by 0 bases, with 10 bases between. The CDR3 runs to 14 residues. In nucleotides, the CDR3 is TGTGCCAGCAGCGACGAGGGACTGAACACTGAAGCTTTCTTT. Amino acids: CASSDEGLNTEAFF.

This clonotype was recorded many times. The genes are TRBV18 and TRBJ1-2, with TRBD1 identical over 12 bases. CDR1 is KGHSH, CDR2 LQKENI, per germline. Trimming cost V 3 bases and J 8 bases; bases outside gene matches: 7. The CDR3 consists of 15 residues. CDR3 sequence (DNA): TGTGCCAGCTCACCGGGACAGGGGGCCTTGCTCGGCTACACCTTC. Its translation: CASSPGQGALLGYTF.

J is TRBJ2-3 and V is TRBV12-3 or TRBV12-4; TRBD2 might be the D (5 bases). The V end was cut by 11 bases, the J end by 6 bases, with 12 bases between. The CDR3 covers 11 residues. CDR3 nucleotides: TGTGCCGCCGGGATTGAGGATACGCAGTATTTT. The encoded protein is CAAGIEDTQYF.